The rows below give T cell receptor beta chains drawn from one sample of a study of blood T cells in healthy people across ages. TCRdb redid the calling of the 5' RACE reads with MiXCR, one entry per CDR3 protein. The repertoire has over 1,300,000 distinct CDR3 sequences, approximately 63% of them found once; the top ten carry roughly 7%. Sequenced: blood. The receptors were gathered from a man between 18 and 35 years old in good health. CDR3s include the opening cysteine and the closing phenylalanine or tryptophan. The order of the fields is J gene, clone size, V gene, D gene, CDR3 length, CDR3 DNA, CDR3 protein. A D gene is named only where the DNA matches it firmly. Size is omitted from some rows. Given values are once, few, many or a class for expanded clones.

TRBJ2-3	.	TRBV9	TRBD2	14	TGTGCCAGCAGCCTAGCGGGAGGGCCAAATACGCAGTATTTT	CASSLAGGPNTQYF
TRBJ2-2	.	TRBV5-1	TRBD2	15	TGCGCCAGCAGCCCAACAAGGGAGGGAACCGGGGAGCTGTTTTTT	CASSPTREGTGELFF
TRBJ1-2	.	TRBV29-1	TRBD1	13	TGCAGCGGAACAGGGGGCGCTGAATATGGCTACACCTTC	CSGTGGAEYGYTF
TRBJ2-5	.	TRBV6-5	.	16	TGTGCCAGCAGTATTAGATTGGGTACGGCCCAAGAGACCCAGTACTTC	CASSIRLGTAQETQYF
TRBJ1-1	.	TRBV7-9	.	16	TGTGCCAGCAGCCCCTCGAGCAATGTAGCGAACACTGAAGCTTTCTTT	CASSPSSNVANTEAFF
TRBJ2-4	.	TRBV5-1	.	15	TGCGCCAGCAGCTTGATAGCAGGGGTGGCAAACATTCAGTACTTC	CASSLIAGVANIQYF
TRBJ2-3	.	TRBV2	TRBD2	18	TGTGCCAGCAGATCGGGGACTAGCGGGAGCGATTCTTGGGATACGCAGTATTTT	CASRSGTSGSDSWDTQYF
TRBJ2-3	.	TRBV7-8	TRBD2	16	TGTGCCAGCAGCACCCCAGAAATAGCGGGGGTTCATACGCAGTATTTT	CASSTPEIAGVHTQYF
TRBJ1-4	few	TRBV6-6	TRBD1	16	TGTGCCAGCAGTACCGCAGGGGACAGGATCAATGAAAAACTGTTTTTT	CASSTAGDRINEKLFF
TRBJ2-1	.	TRBV7-9	TRBD2	16	TGTGCCAGCAGCATGTCCGGGACTAGCGTCCCCGATGAGCAGTTCTTC	CASSMSGTSVPDEQFF
TRBJ1-1	.	TRBV20-1	.	13	TGCAGTGCGGGGGCAGTCCAAGTCACTGAAGCTTTCTTT	CSAGAVQVTEAFF
TRBJ2-4	.	TRBV20-1	.	16	TGCAGTGCTAGATCCGAGACAAATTTAGCCAAAAACATTCAGTACTTC	CSARSETNLAKNIQYF
TRBJ2-1	once	TRBV27	.	15	TGTGCCAGCAGTTTTTATGGGAATTCCTACAATGAGCAGTTCTTC	CASSFYGNSYNEQFF
TRBJ2-3	.	TRBV12-3/TRBV12-4	TRBD1	15	TGTGCCAGCAGTCTAGGGGGCCCAAACACAGATACGCAGTATTTT	CASSLGGPNTDTQYF
TRBJ2-7	few	TRBV29-1	TRBD1	13	TGCAGCGTTGAGGGGGGACAGGGGTACGAGCAGTACTTC	CSVEGGQGYEQYF
TRBJ2-1	.	TRBV6-2/TRBV6-3	.	12	TGTGCCAGCAGTTATGTTAATTATGAGCAGTTCTTC	CASSYVNYEQFF
TRBJ2-3	.	TRBV7-6	.	14	TGTGCCAGCAGCTTAGGTTATGGGGCAGATACGCAGTATTTT	CASSLGYGADTQYF
TRBJ2-7	few	TRBV6-2/TRBV6-3	.	14	TGTGCCAGCAGTTACGACAGCTACACGTACGAGCAGTACTTC	CASSYDSYTYEQYF
TRBJ2-6	few	TRBV7-2	TRBD2	17	TGTGCCAGCAGCTTCTCTAGCGGGGACTCTGGGGCCAACGTCCTGACTTTC	CASSFSSGDSGANVLTF
TRBJ2-5	few	TRBV29-1	.	11	TGCAGCGTTGAAGAATCGGAGACCCAGTACTTC	CSVEESETQYF
TRBJ2-7	.	TRBV28	TRBD2	14	TGTGCCAGCAGCCGGGGGGACCGCTCCTACGAGCAGTACTTC	CASSRGDRSYEQYF
TRBJ2-7	many	TRBV12-3/TRBV12-4	.	11	TGTGCCAGCAGTTCCCGATACGAGCAGTACTTC	CASSSRYEQYF
TRBJ2-5	.	TRBV29-1	TRBD2	16	TGCAGCGTTGACCGGCTAGCGGGAGGGCCGGAGGAGACCCAGTACTTC	CSVDRLAGGPEETQYF
TRBJ2-2	.	TRBV29-1	.	14	TGCAGCGTTGAGGAACTACAGGGTTCCGGGGAGCTGTTTTTT	CSVEELQGSGELFF
TRBJ2-7	.	TRBV7-2	.	16	TGTGCCAGCAGTTTACCTCTACGGGACCGCTCCTACGAGCAGTACTTC	CASSLPLRDRSYEQYF
TRBJ2-1	.	TRBV6-5	.	19	TGTGCCAGCAGTTACTCGGAATATCCAACTACATCCTCCTACAATGAGCAGTTCTTC	CASSYSEYPTTSSYNEQFF
TRBJ1-2	few	TRBV7-2	.	13	TGTGCCAGCAGCCCCCGACCCGTAGGCGGCTACACCTTC	CASSPRPVGGYTF
TRBJ1-2	once	TRBV5-1	.	14	TGCGCTAGCAGCGGGAGCGACAGAGGGCATGGCTACACCTTC	CASSGSDRGHGYTF
TRBJ2-7	.	TRBV20-1	.	14	TGCAGTGCTGGGGTGACTAGAAGGGAGTTCGAGCAGTACTTC	CSAGVTRREFEQYF
TRBJ2-1	.	TRBV3-1	TRBD2	15	TGTGCCAGCAGCCCGGGGACTAGCGGGGTAGATGAGCAGTTCTTC	CASSPGTSGVDEQFF
TRBJ2-7	.	TRBV12-3/TRBV12-4	TRBD2	16	TGTGCCAGCAGCCCAGCCGTTGTAGCGGGAGGTTACGAGCAGTACTTC	CASSPAVVAGGYEQYF
TRBJ2-1	few	TRBV29-1	TRBD1	21	TGCAGCGTTGAAGGGTTAGTGGACAGGGGGCTCGTGGGGGGCGACTACAATGAGCAGTTCTTC	CSVEGLVDRGLVGGDYNEQFF
TRBJ2-7	.	TRBV10-3	.	15	TGTGCCATCAAGCAAGGCGGCTCACCGACCTACGAGCAGTACTTC	CAIKQGGSPTYEQYF
TRBJ1-2	few	TRBV5-5	TRBD1	14	TGTGCCAGCAGCGATTCGGGACAGAGCTATGGCTACACCTTC	CASSDSGQSYGYTF
TRBJ2-1	.	TRBV29-1	TRBD1	14	TGCAGCGTATCCGGGACAGGGGGACGGCATGAGCAGTTCTTC	CSVSGTGGRHEQFF
TRBJ1-2	.	TRBV4-2	.	16	TGTGCCAGCAGCCAAGATCCCATGGACAGTAACTATGGCTACACCTTC	CASSQDPMDSNYGYTF
TRBJ1-2	once	TRBV20-1	.	13	TGCAGTGCTAGGGGGATCGCTCAATATGGCTACACCTTC	CSARGIAQYGYTF
TRBJ2-1	few	TRBV6-6	.	17	TGTGCCAGCAGTTACTCGGCGCAGATCGATATTTACAATGAGCAGTTCTTC	CASSYSAQIDIYNEQFF
TRBJ1-4	.	TRBV9	TRBD1	15	TGTGCCAGCAGCCTCCGGGACAGTCTAAATGAAAAACTGTTTTTT	CASSLRDSLNEKLFF
TRBJ1-6	.	TRBV3-1	.	18	TGTGCCAGCAGCCAGGGGTACTCGGGGTTTTCCCCAGGCTCACCCCTCCACTTT	CASSQGYSGFSPGSPLHF